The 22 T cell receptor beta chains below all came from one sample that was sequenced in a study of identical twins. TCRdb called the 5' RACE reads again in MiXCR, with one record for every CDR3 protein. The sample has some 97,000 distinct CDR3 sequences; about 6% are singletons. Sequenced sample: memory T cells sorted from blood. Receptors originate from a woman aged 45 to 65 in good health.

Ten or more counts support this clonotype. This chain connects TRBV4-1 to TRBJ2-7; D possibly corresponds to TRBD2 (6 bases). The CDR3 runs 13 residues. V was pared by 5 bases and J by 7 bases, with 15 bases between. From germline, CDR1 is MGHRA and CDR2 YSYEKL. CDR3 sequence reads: CASSGRDAWEQYF. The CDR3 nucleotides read TGCGCCAGCAGCGGGCGGGACGCGTGGGAGCAGTACTTC.

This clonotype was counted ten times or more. CDR3 region: CASSPLRASGANVLTF. In DNA form, the CDR3 reads TGTGCCAGCAGCCCCCTCCGGGCCTCTGGGGCCAACGTCCTGACTTTC. The chain uses TRBV3-1 and TRBJ2-6; D gene ambiguous. Germline V gives CDR1 LGHDT, CDR2 YNNKEL (reference sequence). Trimming shortened V by 4 bases and J by 0 bases, and 10 bases separated the two germline ends. The CDR3 is 16 residues long.

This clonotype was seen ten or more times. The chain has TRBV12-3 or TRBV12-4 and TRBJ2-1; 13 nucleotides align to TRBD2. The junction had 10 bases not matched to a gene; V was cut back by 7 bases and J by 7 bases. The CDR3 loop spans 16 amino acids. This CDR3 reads CASNRLAGGGANEQFF. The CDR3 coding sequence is TGTGCCAGCAACCGACTAGCGGGAGGTGGGGCTAATGAGCAGTTCTTC.

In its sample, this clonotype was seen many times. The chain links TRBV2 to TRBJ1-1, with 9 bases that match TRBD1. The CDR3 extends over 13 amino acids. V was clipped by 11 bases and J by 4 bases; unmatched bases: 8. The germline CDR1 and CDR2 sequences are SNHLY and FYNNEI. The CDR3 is CAGDRETGTEAFF. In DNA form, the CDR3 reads TGTGCCGGGGACAGGGAAACGGGCACTGAAGCTTTCTTT. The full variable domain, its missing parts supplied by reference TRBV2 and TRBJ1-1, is EPEVTQTPSHQVTQMGQEVILRCVPISNHLYFYWYRQILGQKVEFLVSFYNNEISEKSEIFDDQFSVERPDGSNFTLKIRSTKLEDSAMYFCAGDRETGTEAFFGQGTRLTVV.

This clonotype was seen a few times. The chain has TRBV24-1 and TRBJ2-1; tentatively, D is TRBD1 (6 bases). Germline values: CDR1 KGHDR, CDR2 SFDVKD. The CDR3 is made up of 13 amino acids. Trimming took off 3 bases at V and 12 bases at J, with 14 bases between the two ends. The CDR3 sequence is CATSDGNRELQFF. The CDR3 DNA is TGTGCCACCAGTGATGGGAACAGGGAGCTGCAGTTCTTC.

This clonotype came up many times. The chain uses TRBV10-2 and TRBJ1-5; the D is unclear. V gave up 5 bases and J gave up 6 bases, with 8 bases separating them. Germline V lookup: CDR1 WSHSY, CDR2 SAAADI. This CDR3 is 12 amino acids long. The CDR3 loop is CASSWIPQPQHF. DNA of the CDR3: TGCGCCAGCAGTTGGATACCTCAGCCCCAGCATTTT.

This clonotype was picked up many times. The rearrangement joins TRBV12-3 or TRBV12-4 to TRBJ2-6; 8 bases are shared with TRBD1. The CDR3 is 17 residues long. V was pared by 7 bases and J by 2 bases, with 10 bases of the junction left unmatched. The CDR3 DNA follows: TGTGCCAGCATCAAGGCCCAGGGGGCGCCTGGGGCCAACGTCCTGACTTTC. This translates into CASIKAQGAPGANVLTF.

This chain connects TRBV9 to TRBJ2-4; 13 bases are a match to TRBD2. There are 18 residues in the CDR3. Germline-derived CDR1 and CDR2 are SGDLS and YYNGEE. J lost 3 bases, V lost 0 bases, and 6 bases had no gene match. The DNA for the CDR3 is TGTGCCAGCAGCGTAGGAGGACTAGCGGGAGATGGCAAAAACATTCAGTACTTC. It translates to CASSVGGLAGDGKNIQYF.

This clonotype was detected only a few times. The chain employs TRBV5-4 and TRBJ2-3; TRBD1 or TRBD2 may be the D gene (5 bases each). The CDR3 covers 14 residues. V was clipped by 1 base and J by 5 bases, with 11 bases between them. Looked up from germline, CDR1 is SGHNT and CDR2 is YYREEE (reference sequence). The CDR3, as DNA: TGTGCCAGCAGCTTGCAGGGACGTTTAGATACGCAGTATTTT. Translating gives CASSLQGRLDTQYF.

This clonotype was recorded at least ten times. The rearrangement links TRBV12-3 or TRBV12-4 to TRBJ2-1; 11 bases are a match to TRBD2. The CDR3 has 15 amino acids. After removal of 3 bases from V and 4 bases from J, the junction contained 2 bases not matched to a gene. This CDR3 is CASSLTSGEYNEQFF. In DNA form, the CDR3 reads TGTGCCAGCAGTTTGACTAGCGGGGAATACAATGAGCAGTTCTTC.

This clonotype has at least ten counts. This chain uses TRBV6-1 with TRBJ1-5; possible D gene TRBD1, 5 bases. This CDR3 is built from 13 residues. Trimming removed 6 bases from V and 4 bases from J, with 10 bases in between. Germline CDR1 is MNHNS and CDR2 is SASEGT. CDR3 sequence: CASRTGLNQPQHF. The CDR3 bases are TGTGCCAGCAGGACGGGACTGAATCAGCCCCAGCATTTT.

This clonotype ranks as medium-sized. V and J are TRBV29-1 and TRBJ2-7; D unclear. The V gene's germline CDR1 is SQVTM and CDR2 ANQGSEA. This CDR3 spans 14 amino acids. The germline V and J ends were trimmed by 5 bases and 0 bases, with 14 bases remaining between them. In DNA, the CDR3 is TGCAGCGTTAAAATTGGGCCGAGCTCCTACGAGCAGTACTTC. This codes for CSVKIGPSSYEQYF.

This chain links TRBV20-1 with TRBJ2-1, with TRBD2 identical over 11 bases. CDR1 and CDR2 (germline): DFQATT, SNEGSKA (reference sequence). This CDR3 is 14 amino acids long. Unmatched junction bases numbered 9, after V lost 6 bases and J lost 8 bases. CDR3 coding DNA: TGCAGTGCCTTAACTAGCGGGAGAGCTTATGAGCAGTTCTTC. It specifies CSALTSGRAYEQFF.

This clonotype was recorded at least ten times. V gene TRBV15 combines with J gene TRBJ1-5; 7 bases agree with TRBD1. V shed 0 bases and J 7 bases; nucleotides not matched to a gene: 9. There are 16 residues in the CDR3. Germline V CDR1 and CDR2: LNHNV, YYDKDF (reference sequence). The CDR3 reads CATSREIRQGDQPQHF. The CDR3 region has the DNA TGTGCCACCAGCAGAGAGATAAGGCAGGGGGACCAGCCCCAGCATTTT.

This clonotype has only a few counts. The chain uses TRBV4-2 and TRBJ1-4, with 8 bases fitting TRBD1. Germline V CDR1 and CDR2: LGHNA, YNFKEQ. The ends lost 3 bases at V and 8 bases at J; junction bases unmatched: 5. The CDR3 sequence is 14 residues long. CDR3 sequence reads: CASSHRTGREKLFF. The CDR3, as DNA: TGTGCCAGCAGCCACCGGACAGGGAGAGAAAAACTGTTTTTT.

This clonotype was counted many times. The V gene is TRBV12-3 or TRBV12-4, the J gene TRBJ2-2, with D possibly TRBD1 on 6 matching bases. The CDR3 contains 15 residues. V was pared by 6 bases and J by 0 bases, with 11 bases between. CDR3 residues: CASRPGHANTGELFF. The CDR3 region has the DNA TGTGCCAGCAGGCCGGGACACGCGAACACCGGGGAGCTGTTTTTT.

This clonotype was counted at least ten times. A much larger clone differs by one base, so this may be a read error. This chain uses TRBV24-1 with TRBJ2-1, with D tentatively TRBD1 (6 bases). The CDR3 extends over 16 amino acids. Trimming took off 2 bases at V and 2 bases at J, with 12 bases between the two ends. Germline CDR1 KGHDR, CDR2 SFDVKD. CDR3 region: CATSDSAGDTYNEQFF. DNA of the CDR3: TGTGCCACCAGTGATTCGGCAGGGGACACCTACAATGAGCAGTTCTTC.

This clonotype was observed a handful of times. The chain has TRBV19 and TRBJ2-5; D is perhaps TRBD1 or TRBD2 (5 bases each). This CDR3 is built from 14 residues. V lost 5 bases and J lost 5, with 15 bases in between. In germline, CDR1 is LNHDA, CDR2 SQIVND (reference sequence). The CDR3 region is CASSSRTWGETQYF. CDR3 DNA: TGTGCCAGTAGTTCCCGCACATGGGGGGAGACCCAGTACTTC.

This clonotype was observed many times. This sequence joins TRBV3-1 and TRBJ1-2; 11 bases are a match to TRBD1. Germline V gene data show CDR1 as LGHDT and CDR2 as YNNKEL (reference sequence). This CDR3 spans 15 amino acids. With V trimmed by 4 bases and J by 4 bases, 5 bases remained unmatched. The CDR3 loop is CASSPGQGDGYGYTF. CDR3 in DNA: TGTGCCAGCAGCCCGGGACAGGGGGATGGCTATGGCTACACCTTC.

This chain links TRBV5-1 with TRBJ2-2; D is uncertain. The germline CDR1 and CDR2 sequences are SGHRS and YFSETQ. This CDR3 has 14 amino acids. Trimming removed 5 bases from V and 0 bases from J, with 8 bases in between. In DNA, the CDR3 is TGCGCCAGCAGTAGTCTAGCGAACACCGGGGAGCTGTTTTTT. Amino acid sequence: CASSSLANTGELFF.

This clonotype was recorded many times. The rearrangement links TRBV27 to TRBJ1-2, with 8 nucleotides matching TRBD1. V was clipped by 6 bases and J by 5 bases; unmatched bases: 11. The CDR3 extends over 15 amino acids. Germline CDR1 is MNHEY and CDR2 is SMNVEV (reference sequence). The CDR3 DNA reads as TGTGCCAGCAGGTCCTCGGACAGGGAGATGTATGGCTACACCTTC. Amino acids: CASRSSDREMYGYTF.

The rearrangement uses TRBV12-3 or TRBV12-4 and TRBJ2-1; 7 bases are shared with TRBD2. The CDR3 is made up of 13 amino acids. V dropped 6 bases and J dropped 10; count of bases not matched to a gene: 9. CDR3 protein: CASRKPGLLEQFF. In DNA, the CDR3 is TGTGCCAGCAGAAAACCGGGACTATTGGAGCAGTTCTTC.